The entry below gives a single TCR beta chain sequence along with its context. The antigen is undetermined. This sample is drawn from a study of cytomegalovirus exposure and HLA in healthy donors. Looking at the study overall: In terms of ancestry, the Caucasian-associated cluster contained roughly 80% of the approximately 380 genotyped donors.

The study's findings and limits: The likely origin of a cluster of highly shared sequence variants was a sequencing artifact.

PCR employed 60 Vbeta and 13 Jbeta primers. Assay: immunoSEQ multiplex PCR; the TCRdb copy retains only in-frame clones and omits some. The data contain over 150,000 clones, 80% of them singletons. Germline loops: CDR1 LNHNV, CDR2 YYDKDF (reference sequence). V lost 0 bases, J lost 3 bases, and 8 bases stayed unmatched. This CDR3 contains 17 residues. The chain links TRBV15 to TRBJ2-1; 7 positions agree with TRBD2. The TCR comes from a young man in good health and CMV-seropositive. Sequenced: PBMCs. CDR3: CATSRDFAGVVYNEQFF. The CDR3 DNA reads as TGTGCCACCAGCAGAGATTTTGCGGGAGTAGTCTACAATGAGCAGTTCTTC.